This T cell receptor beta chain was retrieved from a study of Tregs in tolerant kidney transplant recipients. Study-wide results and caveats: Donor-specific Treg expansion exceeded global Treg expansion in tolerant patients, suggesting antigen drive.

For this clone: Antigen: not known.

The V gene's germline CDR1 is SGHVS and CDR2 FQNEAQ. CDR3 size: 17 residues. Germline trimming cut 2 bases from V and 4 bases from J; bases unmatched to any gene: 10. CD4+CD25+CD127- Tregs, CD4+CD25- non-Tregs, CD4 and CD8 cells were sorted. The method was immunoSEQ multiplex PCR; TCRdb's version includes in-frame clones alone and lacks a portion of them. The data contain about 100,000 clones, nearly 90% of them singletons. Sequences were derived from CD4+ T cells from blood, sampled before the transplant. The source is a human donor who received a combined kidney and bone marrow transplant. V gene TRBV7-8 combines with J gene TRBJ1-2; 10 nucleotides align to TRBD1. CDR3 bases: TGTGCCAGCAGCTTAACACGACAGGGGGCCCAGGGCTATGGCTACACCTTC. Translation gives CASSLTRQGAQGYGYTF.